These 28 T cell receptor beta chains were all obtained from the same sample, sequenced in a study of T-cell memory formation after mild COVID-19. TCRdb fed the 5' RACE reads into MiXCR, producing one record per CDR3 protein. The sample has roughly 50,000 distinct CDR3 sequences; 12% are singletons. Sequenced material: PBMCs or a T cell subset sorted from them (not recorded which). The receptor set was obtained from a man between 18 and 29 years old who had mild COVID-19 (a few samples of this study predate the infection). Cell type and time point are not known.

This clonotype was seen ten or more times. The chain recombines TRBV7-6 with TRBJ2-5; D remains unclear. Looked up from germline, CDR1 is SGHVS and CDR2 is FNYEAQ. This CDR3 contains 13 residues. V lost 3 bases, J lost 4 bases, and 9 bases lay in between. As DNA, the CDR3 is TGTGCCAGCAGCTTGATAGTAACAGAGACCCAGTACTTC. This translates into CASSLIVTETQYF.

The rearrangement links TRBV5-1 to TRBJ2-5; D is ambiguous. Germline V gene data show CDR1 as SGHRS and CDR2 as YFSETQ. V lost 0 bases and J 3 bases, leaving 9 bases between the germline ends. This CDR3 is 14 amino acids long. CDR3 in amino acids: CASSLGLQKETQYF. CDR3 nucleotide sequence: TGCGCCAGCAGCTTGGGGCTGCAGAAAGAGACCCAGTACTTC.

This clonotype was detected only a few times. The chain links TRBV7-6 to TRBJ2-2; D is possibly TRBD1 or TRBD2 (5 bases each). The CDR3 has 18 amino acids. Trimming left V 4 bases short and J 0 bases short, with 18 bases between. Germline loops: CDR1 SGHVS, CDR2 FNYEAQ. The CDR3: CASSWGIVWSSNTGELFF. The CDR3, as DNA: TGTGCCAGCAGCTGGGGGATCGTCTGGTCTTCGAACACCGGGGAGCTGTTTTTT.

The chain uses TRBV4-1 and TRBJ1-2; 7 bases agree with TRBD1. CDR1 MGHRA and CDR2 YSYEKL come from the germline V gene. The CDR3 has 15 residues. The trim removed 4 bases at V and 0 bases at J, leaving 5 bases unmatched. CDR3 in amino acids: CASSLTGESNYGYTF. The CDR3 DNA reads TGCGCCAGCAGCCTAACAGGGGAATCTAACTATGGCTACACCTTC.

The gene calls are TRBV7-9 and TRBJ1-1, with 8 bases matching TRBD1. Germline lookup yields CDR1 SEHNR and CDR2 FQNEAQ (reference sequence). V was clipped by 0 bases and J by 11 bases; unmatched bases: 2. The CDR3 loop spans 12 amino acids. This CDR3 reads CASSLAGQGAFF. The DNA of the CDR3 is TGTGCCAGCAGCTTAGCTGGACAGGGCGCTTTCTTT.

This clonotype has ten or more counts. This chain joins TRBV5-1 and TRBJ2-2, with D unclear. Trimming pared 3 bases from V and 6 bases from J, leaving 15 bases between. This CDR3 region has 15 residues. CDR1 is SGHRS and CDR2 is YFSETQ in the germline V gene. DNA of the CDR3: TGCGCCAGCAGCTCATTCCGGGTCGAAGCCGGGGAGCTGTTTTTT. This gives the protein CASSSFRVEAGELFF.

The sample holds many counts of this clonotype. V and J are TRBV4-1 and TRBJ2-1, with D possibly TRBD2 on 6 matching bases. Trimming cost V 0 bases and J 9 bases, with 12 bases left between them. Germline loops: CDR1 MGHRA, CDR2 YSYEKL. This CDR3 spans 14 amino acids. The CDR3 DNA is TGCGCCAGCAGCCAAGATGGGGAGGAAAGTGAGCAGTTCTTC. Its protein product is CASSQDGEESEQFF.

There are many counts of this clonotype. For the CDR3, the DNA is TGTGCCAGCAGCCCCGGTCAGGACGAGCAGTACTTC. It is translated as CASSPGQDEQYF. V gene TRBV5-6 combines with J gene TRBJ2-7; D is unclear. The germline V and J ends were trimmed by 4 bases and 5 bases, with 10 bases remaining between them. The CDR3 spans 12 residues. CDR1 is SGHDT and CDR2 is YYEEEE in the germline V gene.

This clonotype was picked up many times. This rearrangement joins TRBV7-8 to TRBJ2-3; 7 nucleotides agree with TRBD1. Trimming removed 2 bases from V and 2 bases from J; junction bases left unmatched: 22. The V gene's germline CDR1 is SGHVS and CDR2 FQNEAQ. The CDR3 has 21 amino acids. The chain's CDR3 is CASSLPIPGTPGTVYTDTQYF. Here the CDR3 DNA reads TGTGCCAGCAGCTTACCGATCCCCGGGACGCCCGGGACAGTCTACACAGATACGCAGTATTTT.

This clonotype was observed a few times. The rearrangement links TRBV6-5 to TRBJ1-4; 8 bases are a match to TRBD1. CDR3 length equals 16 residues. Per germline, CDR1 MNHEY and CDR2 SVGAGI. V dropped 6 bases and J dropped 7; count of bases not matched to a gene: 13. The CDR3 DNA reads TGTGCCAGCAGACCCTCAGGGGGCGGAAATGGTGAAAAACTGTTTTTT. This sequence encodes CASRPSGGGNGEKLFF.

By its share, this clonotype is medium-sized. V is TRBV11-2 and J is TRBJ2-5; 8 nucleotides align to TRBD1. The CDR3 length is 16 residues. V lost 0 bases to trimming and J lost 3 bases; unmatched junction nucleotides: 6. The germline gives CDR1 SGHAT, CDR2 FQNNGV. Here the CDR3 DNA reads TGTGCCAGCAGCTTAGATGGCAGGGGGCGGGAAGAGACCCAGTACTTC. Protein: CASSLDGRGREETQYF.

J is TRBJ2-2 and V is TRBV7-6; 11 bases line up with TRBD2. V shed 6 bases, J shed 3 bases, and the junction held 6 bases outside the gene matches. In germline, CDR1 is SGHVS, CDR2 FNYEAQ. The CDR3 totals 16 residues. The CDR3 DNA is TGTGCCAGCAGACCCCCGGGACTAGCGGACACCGGGGAGCTGTTTTTT. It is translated as CASRPPGLADTGELFF.

The V and J genes are TRBV20-1 and TRBJ1-3, with unresolved D. This CDR3 is 15 amino acids long. Trimming took off 3 bases at V and 4 bases at J, with 16 bases between the two ends. The V gene's germline CDR1 is DFQATT and CDR2 SNEGSKA (reference sequence). DNA for the CDR3: TGCAGTGCTAGTAATCCCAACGCCCGCGGAAACACCATATATTTT. This translates into CSASNPNARGNTIYF.

The chain recombines TRBV5-1 with TRBJ1-2, with 7 positions matching TRBD1. Trimming removed 4 bases from V and 2 bases from J; junction bases left unmatched: 2. Looked up from germline, CDR1 is SGHRS and CDR2 is YFSETQ. The CDR3 is 13 amino acids. CDR3 protein: CASSEGANYGYTF. For the CDR3, the DNA is TGCGCCAGCAGCGAGGGGGCGAACTATGGCTACACCTTC.

This clonotype has a count of ten or more. CDR3 nucleotides: TGTGCCAGCAGCTCAGCGGGGACCCAAGAGACCCAGTACTTC. Its translation is CASSSAGTQETQYF. The J gene is TRBJ2-5, the V gene TRBV7-2; TRBD2 matches 7 bases. CDR1 SGHTA and CDR2 FQGNSA come from the germline V gene. The V gene end was trimmed by 4 bases and the J gene end by 1 base; junction bases not matched to a gene: 3. CDR3 size: 14 residues.

The chain recombines TRBV5-4 with TRBJ2-2, with TRBD1 matching over 9 bases. The germline gives CDR1 SGHNT, CDR2 YYREEE (reference sequence). This CDR3 has 15 amino acids. V gave up 3 bases and J gave up 8 bases; unmatched junction bases: 8. CDR3 coding DNA: TGTGCCAGCAGCTCCGGGACAGGGAGGAAGGGGGAGCTGTTTTTT. It translates to CASSSGTGRKGELFF. Full variable domain (rest looked up from reference TRBV5-4 and TRBJ2-2): ETGVTQSPTHLIKTRGQQVTLRCSSQSGHNTVSWYQQALGQGPQFIFQYYREEENGRGNFPPRFSGLQFPNYSSELNVNALELDDSALYLCASSSGTGRKGELFFGEGSRLTVL.

The chain employs TRBV12-3 or TRBV12-4 and TRBJ1-1; D remains ambiguous. V lost 5 bases, J lost 5 bases, and 18 bases lay in between. The CDR3 is 15 residues long. The CDR3 loop is CASSTSPLGGTEAFF. CDR3 nucleotide sequence: TGTGCCAGCAGTACCTCGCCCCTTGGCGGTACTGAAGCTTTCTTT.

This clonotype was counted at least ten times. The V gene is TRBV27, the J gene TRBJ1-1; D remains unclear. CDR3 length: 16 residues. The ends were cut back, 4 bases at V and 3 bases at J, with 18 bases in the middle. Germline V CDR1 and CDR2: MNHEY, SMNVEV (reference sequence). As DNA, the CDR3 is TGTGCCAGCAGTTCAATGGGTGGTTTCTCGTACACTGAAGCTTTCTTT. It yields the protein CASSSMGGFSYTEAFF.

The chain combines TRBV6-5 with TRBJ1-2, with 7 bases aligning to TRBD1. The CDR3 loop spans 14 amino acids. With V trimmed by 6 bases and J by 1 base, 5 bases remained unmatched. The V gene's germline CDR1 is MNHEY and CDR2 SVGAGI. The CDR3 loop reads CASSRDRLNYGYTF. In DNA, the CDR3 is TGTGCCAGCAGCCGGGACAGACTTAACTATGGCTACACCTTC.

This clonotype came up a few times. The chain carries TRBV7-9 and TRBJ1-1, with TRBD1 matching over 8 bases. With 6 bases clipped from V and 5 bases from J, the junction kept 11 bases outside the gene matches. CDR1 and CDR2 (germline): SEHNR, FQNEAQ (reference sequence). The CDR3 runs 15 residues. The CDR3 nucleotides read TGTGCCAGCAGGCCCGGGGTACAGGGGGGGACTGAAGCTTTCTTT. Translation gives CASRPGVQGGTEAFF. The variable domain in full, completed from reference TRBV7-9 and TRBJ1-1, reads DTGVSQNPRHKITKRGQNVTFRCDPISEHNRLYWYRQTLGQGPEFLTYFQNEAQLEKSRLLSDRFSAERPKGSFSTLEIQRTEQGDSAMYLCASRPGVQGGTEAFFGQGTRLTVV.

This clonotype occurred a few times. The chain joins TRBV6-5 to TRBJ2-1; tentatively, D is TRBD1 (6 bases). Germline V lookup: CDR1 MNHEY, CDR2 SVGAGI. The CDR3 loop spans 13 amino acids. The ends were cut back, 6 bases at V and 4 bases at J, with 10 bases in the middle. The chain's CDR3 is CASRHGQYNEQFF. For the CDR3, the DNA is TGTGCCAGCAGGCACGGACAGTACAATGAGCAGTTCTTC.

This clonotype was seen only a few times. V is TRBV6-4 and J is TRBJ2-3; 7 bases agree with TRBD2. The CDR3 consists of 15 residues. Germline CDR1 MRHNA, CDR2 SNTAGT. V lost 5 bases to trimming and J lost 0 bases; unmatched junction nucleotides: 5. CDR3 DNA sequence: TGTGCCAGCAGTCCCTTGGGGGGGAGCACAGATACGCAGTATTTT. This translates into CASSPLGGSTDTQYF.

This chain uses TRBV5-1 with TRBJ2-3; no clear D. The V end lost 4 bases, the J end lost 4 bases, and 10 bases lay between the germline ends. The CDR3 totals 13 residues. Germline-derived CDR1 and CDR2 are SGHRS and YFSETQ. CDR3 amino acids: CASSRNSPDTQYF. The CDR3 DNA follows: TGCGCCAGCAGCCGGAACTCCCCAGATACGCAGTATTTT. Combining the CDR3 with reference TRBV5-1 and TRBJ2-3 gives the whole variable domain KAGVTQTPRYLIKTRGQQVTLSCSPISGHRSVSWYQQTPGQGLQFLFEYFSETQRNKGNFPGRFSGRQFSNSRSEMNVSTLELGDSALYLCASSRNSPDTQYFGPGTRLTVL.

In its sample, this clonotype was seen many times. The V call is TRBV7-2, the J call TRBJ2-3; 12 bases are shared with TRBD2. V lost 5 bases and J lost 2; bases outside the gene matches: 8. CDR3 length: 17 residues. CDR1 is SGHTA and CDR2 is FQGNSA in the germline V gene. Here the CDR3 DNA reads TGTGCCAGCAGCACGAGACTAGCGGGGGAACCCACAGATACGCAGTATTTT. This codes for CASSTRLAGEPTDTQYF.

This chain uses TRBV5-5 with TRBJ1-5, with D uncertain. Germline V gives CDR1 SGHKS, CDR2 YYEKEE (reference sequence). The ends were cut back, 0 bases at V and 1 base at J, with 2 bases in the middle. The CDR3 runs to 13 residues. As DNA, the CDR3 is TGTGCCAGCAGCTTGGTGAGCAATCAGCCCCAGCATTTT. Protein: CASSLVSNQPQHF. The full variable domain, in which reference TRBV5-5 and TRBJ1-5 provide the parts outside the CDR3, is DAGVTQSPTHLIKTRGQQVTLRCSPISGHKSVSWYQQVLGQGPQFIFQYYEKEERGRGNFPDRFSARQFPNYSSELNVNALLLGDSALYLCASSLVSNQPQHFGDGTRLSIL.

This clonotype was picked up many times. The gene calls are TRBV12-3 or TRBV12-4 and TRBJ2-5, with D possibly TRBD2 on 6 matching bases. The germline V and J ends were trimmed by 2 bases and 4 bases, with 11 bases remaining between them. The CDR3 covers 14 residues. The CDR3 reads CASSLMTSAETQYF. The CDR3 bases are TGTGCCAGCAGTTTAATGACTAGTGCAGAGACCCAGTACTTC.

This clonotype was seen repeatedly, ten times or more. V gene TRBV27 combines with J gene TRBJ2-2; no firm D call. Trimming took 5 bases from V and 5 from J, leaving 6 bases between them. The CDR3 extends over 12 amino acids. Germline assignment: CDR1 MNHEY and CDR2 SMNVEV (reference sequence). CDR3 in amino acids: CASSLPTGELFF. In DNA, the CDR3 is TGTGCCAGCAGTCTCCCTACCGGGGAGCTGTTTTTT.

The rearrangement joins TRBV20-1 to TRBJ1-3; TRBD1 matches at 11 bases. The CDR3 has 13 amino acids. V lost 6 bases to trimming and J lost 7 bases; unmatched junction nucleotides: 5. CDR1 DFQATT and CDR2 SNEGSKA come from the germline V gene (reference sequence). In nucleotides, the CDR3 is TGCAGTGCAAGCAGGACAGGGGGCAACACCATATATTTT. It is translated as CSASRTGGNTIYF.